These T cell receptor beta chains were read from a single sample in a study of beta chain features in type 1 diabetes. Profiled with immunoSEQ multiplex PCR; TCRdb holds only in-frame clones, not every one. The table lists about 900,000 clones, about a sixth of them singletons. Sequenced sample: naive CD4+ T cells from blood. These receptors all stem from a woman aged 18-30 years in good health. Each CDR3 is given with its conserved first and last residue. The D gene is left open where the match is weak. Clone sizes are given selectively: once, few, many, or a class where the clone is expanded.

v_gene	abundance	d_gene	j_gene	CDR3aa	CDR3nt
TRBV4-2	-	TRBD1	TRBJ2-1	CASSQGDRGFGNEQFF	TGTGCCAGCAGCCAAGGGGACAGGGGCTTCGGCAATGAGCAGTTCTTC
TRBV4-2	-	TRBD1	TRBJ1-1	CASSQERDRAPEAFF	TGTGCCAGCAGCCAAGAGAGGGACAGGGCGCCTGAAGCTTTCTTT
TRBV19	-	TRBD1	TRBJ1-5	CASSITGTGQNNQPQHF	TGTGCCAGTAGTATTACCGGGACAGGGCAAAACAATCAGCCCCAGCATTTT
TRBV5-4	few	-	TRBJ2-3	CASSPASTDTQYF	TGTGCCAGCAGCCCCGCTAGCACAGATACGCAGTATTTT
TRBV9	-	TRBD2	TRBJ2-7	CASSVGGSGSREQYF	TGTGCCAGCAGCGTAGGGGGTAGCGGGAGTCGCGAGCAGTACTTC
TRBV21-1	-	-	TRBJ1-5	CASSKAGTGRGGQPQHF	TGTGCCAGCAGCAAAGCGGGGACAGGGCGAGGTGGTCAGCCCCAGCATTTT
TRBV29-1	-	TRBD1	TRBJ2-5	CSVVWTGGWETQYF	TGCAGCGTTGTATGGACAGGGGGCTGGGAGACCCAGTACTTC
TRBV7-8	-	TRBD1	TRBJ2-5	CASSLAGTGQETQYF	TGTGCCAGCAGCTTAGCGGGGACAGGGCAAGAGACCCAGTACTTC
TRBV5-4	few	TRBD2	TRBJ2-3	CASSLGAAGAIGDTQYF	TGTGCCAGCAGCTTGGGTGCAGCGGGAGCGATTGGAGATACGCAGTATTTT
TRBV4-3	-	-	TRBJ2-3	CASSQEWLRTDTQYF	TGCGCCAGCAGCCAAGAGTGGCTGCGCACAGATACGCAGTATTTT
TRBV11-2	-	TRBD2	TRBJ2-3	CASSLARLAGGVTQYF	TGTGCCAGCAGCTTAGCGAGACTAGCGGGAGGGGTCACGCAGTATTTT
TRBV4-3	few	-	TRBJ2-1	CASSRGRGLHNEQFF	TGCGCCAGCAGCCGTGGGAGGGGGCTGCACAATGAGCAGTTCTTC
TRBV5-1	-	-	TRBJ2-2	CASNHGSGELFF	TGCGCCAGCAACCACGGTAGCGGGGAGCTGTTTTTT
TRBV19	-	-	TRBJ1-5	CASSIGTSNQPQHF	TGTGCCAGTAGTATCGGGACATCCAATCAGCCCCAGCATTTT
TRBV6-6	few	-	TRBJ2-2	CASGYSGGELFF	TGTGCCAGCGGTTATTCGGGCGGGGAGCTGTTTTTT
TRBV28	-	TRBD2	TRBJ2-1	CASSTGRAESRREQFF	TGTGCCAGCAGTACGGGGAGGGCCGAGAGTCGTCGCGAGCAGTTCTTC
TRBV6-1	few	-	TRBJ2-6	CASSEVSGANVLTF	TGTGCCAGCAGTGAAGTTTCTGGGGCCAACGTCCTGACTTTC
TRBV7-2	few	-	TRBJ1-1	CASSLGEINTEAFF	TGTGCCAGCAGCTTAGGAGAGATTAACACTGAAGCTTTCTTT